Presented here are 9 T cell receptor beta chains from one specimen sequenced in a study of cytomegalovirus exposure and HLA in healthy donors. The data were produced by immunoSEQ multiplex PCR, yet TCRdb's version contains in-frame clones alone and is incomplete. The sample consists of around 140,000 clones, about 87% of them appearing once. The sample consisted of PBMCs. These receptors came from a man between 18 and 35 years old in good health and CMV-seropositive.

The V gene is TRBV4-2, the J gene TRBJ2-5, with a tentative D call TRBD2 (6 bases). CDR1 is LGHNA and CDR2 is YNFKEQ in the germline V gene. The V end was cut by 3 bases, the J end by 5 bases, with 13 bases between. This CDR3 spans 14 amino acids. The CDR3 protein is CASSQSGFGETQYF. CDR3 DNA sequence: TGTGCCAGCAGCCAGAGCGGGTTCGGTGAGACCCAGTACTTC.

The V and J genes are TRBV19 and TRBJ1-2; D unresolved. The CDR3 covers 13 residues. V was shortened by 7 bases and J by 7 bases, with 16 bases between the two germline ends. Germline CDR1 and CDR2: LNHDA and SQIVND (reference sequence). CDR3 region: CASNMGALGGYTF. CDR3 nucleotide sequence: TGTGCCAGTAATATGGGAGCCCTCGGTGGCTACACCTTC.

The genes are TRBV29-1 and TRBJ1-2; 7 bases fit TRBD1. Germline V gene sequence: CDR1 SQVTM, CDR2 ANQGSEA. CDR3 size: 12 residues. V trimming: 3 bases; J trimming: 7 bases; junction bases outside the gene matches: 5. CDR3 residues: CSVEQGGAGYTF. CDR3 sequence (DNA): TGCAGCGTTGAGCAGGGGGGAGCTGGCTACACCTTC.

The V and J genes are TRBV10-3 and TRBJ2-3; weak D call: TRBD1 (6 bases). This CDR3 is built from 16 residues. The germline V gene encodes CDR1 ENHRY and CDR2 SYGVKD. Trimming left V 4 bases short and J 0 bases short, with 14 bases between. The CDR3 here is CAISGDNTYSTDTQYF. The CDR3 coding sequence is TGTGCCATCAGTGGGGACAACACGTATAGCACAGATACGCAGTATTTT.

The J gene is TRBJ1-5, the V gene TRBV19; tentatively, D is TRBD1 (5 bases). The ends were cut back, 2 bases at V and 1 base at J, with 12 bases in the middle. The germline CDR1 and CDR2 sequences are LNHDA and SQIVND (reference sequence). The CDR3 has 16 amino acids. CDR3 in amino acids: CASSIQGVRSNQPQHF. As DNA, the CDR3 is TGTGCCAGTAGTATACAGGGCGTGAGGAGCAATCAGCCCCAGCATTTT.

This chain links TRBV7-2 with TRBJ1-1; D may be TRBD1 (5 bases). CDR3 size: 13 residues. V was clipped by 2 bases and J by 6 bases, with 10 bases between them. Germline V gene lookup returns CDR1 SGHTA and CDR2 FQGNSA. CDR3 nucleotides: TGTGCCAGCAGCTTAAGGCAGGGTGCTGAAGCTTTCTTT. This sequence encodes CASSLRQGAEAFF.

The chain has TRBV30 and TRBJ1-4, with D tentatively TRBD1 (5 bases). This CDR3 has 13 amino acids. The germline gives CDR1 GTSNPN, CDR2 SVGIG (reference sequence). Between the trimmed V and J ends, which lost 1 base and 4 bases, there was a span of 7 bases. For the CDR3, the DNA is TGTGCCTGGAGTGGACAGTATAATGAAAAACTGTTTTTT. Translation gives CAWSGQYNEKLFF. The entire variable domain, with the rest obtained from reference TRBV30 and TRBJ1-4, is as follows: SQTIHQWPATLVQPVGSPLSLECTVEGTSNPNLYWYRQAAGRGLQLLFYSVGIGQISSEVPQNLSASRPQDRQFILSSKKLLLSDSGFYLCAWSGQYNEKLFFGSGTQLSVL.

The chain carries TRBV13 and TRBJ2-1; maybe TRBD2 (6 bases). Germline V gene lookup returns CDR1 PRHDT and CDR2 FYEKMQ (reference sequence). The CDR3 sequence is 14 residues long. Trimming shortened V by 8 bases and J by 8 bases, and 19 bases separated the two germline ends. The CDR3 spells CASHVAESSHEQFF. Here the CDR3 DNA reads TGTGCCAGCCACGTAGCGGAAAGCAGCCATGAGCAGTTCTTC.

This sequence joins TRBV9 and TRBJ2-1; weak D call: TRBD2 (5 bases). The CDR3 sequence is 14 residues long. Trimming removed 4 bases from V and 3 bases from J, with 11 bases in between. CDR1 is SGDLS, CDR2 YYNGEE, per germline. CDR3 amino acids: CASSSSGNYNEQFF. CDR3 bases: TGTGCCAGCAGCTCGTCCGGGAACTACAATGAGCAGTTCTTC.